This T cell receptor (beta chain) derives from a study of siplizumab effects on memory and regulatory T cells (dated by TCRdb to between 2018 and 2020). For the wider study: The study examined how the anti-CD2 antibody siplizumab affects alloreactive T-cell subsets in allogeneic mixed lymphocyte reactions built from human PBMCs. Overall study results and their limits: The cumulative frequency of alloreactive sequences that could be traced back to unstimulated CD4+ memory T cells was significantly reduced by siplizumab. In reactions with siplizumab, an average of roughly 69% of mappable alloreactive CD4+ clones were Treg-derived, compared with 26.9% in control reactions. Greater diversity appeared to be present in unstimulated naive T cells than in memory T cells, and a substantial contribution to the alloresponse seemed to be made by naive cells. A naive or memory phenotype could not be assigned to roughly 75-96% of proliferating CD4+ or CD8+ clones. Whether proliferating Tregs from siplizumab cultures actually had suppressive function was not functionally confirmed. Because sequences below about 10^-5 frequency were poorly captured, only a minor fraction of alloreactive clones could be mapped to unstimulated subsets.

Trimming removed 0 bases from V and 4 bases from J, leaving 4 bases between the germline ends. The germline V gene (reference sequence) provides CDR1 DFQATT and CDR2 SNEGSKA. The CDR3 holds 11 amino acids from the cysteine to the phenylalanine. Only the CDR3 DNA stays, 33 bases, in frame from base 1. In addition, sequencing in three donor pairs included unstimulated CD8+ effector memory subsets alongside CD4+ naive, CD8+ naive, CD8+ TEMRA and CD4+ memory subsets. TCRbeta CDR3 sequencing was performed on sorted unstimulated T cells and on proliferating T cells recovered from mixed lymphocyte reactions. Fresh whole blood from fewer than 11 HLA-typed healthy donors was used to isolate PBMCs. Library preparation employed the immunoSEQ multiplex PCR assay. The deep sequencing platform assayed approximately 10^5 TCR templates per sample. Genomic DNA extracted from sorted T cells was the material used for TCRbeta CDR3 sequencing. The paper's data handling went like this. The R programming language was used for clonal analysis of the TCRbeta CDR3 data. Alloreactive CD4+ and CD8+ clones were defined by comparing unstimulated samples with post-reaction CFSE-low samples. Regulatory or non-regulatory origin was assigned to alloreactive CD4+ clones by matching of sequences to sorted unstimulated Treg and non-Treg repertoires. What TCRdb holds here is the immuneACCESS table cut down to in-frame rearrangements. Part of the clones is not present; checked against another copy, under half of the missing clones reflect an unresolved V gene, and the others are unexplained. The DNA was the basis for D and trimming; V, J and clone size are from that table. Recorded for this sample are 60,000 to 80,000 clones; approximately 82% of them occurred a single time. Together, the top ten hold approximately 3.4% of the sample.

Comments on this clone: No cognate antigen has been identified for it. Base quality data are lacking; no much larger clone is found one base away.

The clonotype originates from a human donor in good health. The receptor chain draws on TRBV20-1 and TRBJ2-7; there is no confident call for the D gene. Material for sequencing was memory CD4+ T cells sorted from blood. The sample's cell subset or site, from its label and the paper: unstimulated CD4+ memory T cells. The nucleotides read TGCAGTGCTAGAGACGTTTACGAGCAGTACTTC. It specifies CSARDVYEQYF.